This note documents a single TCR beta chain sequence. The read gets to within 3 residues of the CDR3 end, and the germline J gene fills in the rest. This entry comes from a study of T cells in women clearing cervical HPV infection. For the study at large: Controls gave blood once infection was undetectable; cases at lesion identification.

The CDR3 has 19 residues. J was trimmed by 1 base and V by 2 bases; bases with no gene match: 14. Germline V gene lookup returns CDR1 SNHLY and CDR2 FYNNEI. TCR beta CDR3 amplified by multiplex PCR from approximately 1,200 ng genomic DNA. Repertoires were generated with immunoSEQ multiplex PCR, while TCRdb's copy carries only in-frame clones and drops some. The sample totals under 45,000 clones. The V call is TRBV2, the J call TRBJ2-4; 7 bases map to TRBD2. The sample was blood buffy coat. The receptor was derived from a woman aged 18-69 years with a cervical HPV16 infection that either progressed to CIN3+ or cleared (not recorded which). This chain's CDR3 is CASSERGRDYEEAKNIQYF. CDR3 DNA, as far as it was read: TGTGCCAGCAGTGAAAGAGGCAGGGACTACGAGGAGGCCAAAAACATT.